This T cell receptor beta chain is drawn from a study of T cells in Graves' hyperthyroidism and ophthalmopathy. Regarding the study as a whole: Most expanded thyroid clonotypes above 0.001 recurred in blood.

Regarding this clonotype: The antigen remains undetermined.

V shed 7 bases and J shed 6 bases, with 16 bases lying between them. The CDR3 contains 14 residues. CDR1 and CDR2 (germline): MNHEY, SMNVEV (reference sequence). RNA transcripts served as the template for amplifying TCR beta CDR3 regions. In the first-round RT-PCR of the TCR CDR3, the HTBI primer set was used. TCRdb re-derived calls from the multiplex PCR reads in MiXCR, one entry per CDR3 protein. The sample lists around 350,000 distinct CDR3 sequences, about a sixth occurring once. The origin of this receptor is a woman aged 25 to 39 with Graves' hyperthyroidism that later progressed to Graves' ophthalmopathy. V usage is TRBV27 and J usage is TRBJ1-5; D may be TRBD1 (5 bases). The sample was blood. CDR3 in amino acids: CASTPPGAGQPQHF. CDR3 in DNA: TGTGCCAGCACCCCTCCCGGGGCCGGTCAGCCCCAGCATTTT.